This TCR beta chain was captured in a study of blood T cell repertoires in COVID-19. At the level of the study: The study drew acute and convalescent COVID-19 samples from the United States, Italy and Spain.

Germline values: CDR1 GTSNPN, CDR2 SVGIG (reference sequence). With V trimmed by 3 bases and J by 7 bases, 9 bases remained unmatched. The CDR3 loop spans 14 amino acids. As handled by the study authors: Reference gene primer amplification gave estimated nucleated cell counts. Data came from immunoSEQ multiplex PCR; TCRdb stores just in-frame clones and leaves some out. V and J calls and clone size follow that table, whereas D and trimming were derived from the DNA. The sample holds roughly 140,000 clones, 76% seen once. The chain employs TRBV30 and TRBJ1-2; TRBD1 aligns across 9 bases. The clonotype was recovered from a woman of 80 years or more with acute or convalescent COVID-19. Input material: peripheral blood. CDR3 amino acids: CAWRVQGALGGYTF. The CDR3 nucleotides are TGTGCCTGGAGAGTACAGGGGGCGTTAGGTGGCTACACCTTC.